This T cell receptor (beta chain) was captured by sequencing in a study of blood T cells in healthy people across ages. The second PCR ran roughly 6 to 11 cycles with a sample-barcoded 5' primer and J-beta primers. From the 5' RACE reads, TCRdb called clonotypes with MiXCR, one entry per CDR3 protein. The sample shows more than 900,000 distinct CDR3 sequences, almost 30% of them seen only once. After removal of 0 bases from V and 7 bases from J, the junction contained 2 bases not matched to a gene. This CDR3 has 14 amino acids. Looked up from germline, CDR1 is SGHRS and CDR2 is YFSETQ. These data were also filed under a second study, of T cells of mothers and their children.

The rearrangement links TRBV5-1 to TRBJ2-1, with 9 bases aligning to TRBD2. The source is a woman aged 35 to 49 in good health. Sequenced sample: blood. For the CDR3, the DNA is TGCGCCAGCAGCTTGGGGACTAGCGCGAATGAGCAGTTCTTC. It codes for CASSLGTSANEQFF.